Given below is one TCR beta chain in context. Data came from immunoSEQ multiplex PCR; TCRdb stores just in-frame clones and leaves some out. This table holds a few hundred thousand clones, about 90% found once. This specimen comes from a study of blood T cell repertoires in COVID-19. Individuals drawn from approximately 26 US areas were roughly 18 to 100 years old. This CDR3 is built from 17 residues. Trimming cost V 1 base and J 5 bases; bases outside gene matches: 9. Germline V gives CDR1 LNHNV, CDR2 YYDKDF (reference sequence). The chain carries TRBV15 and TRBJ1-4, with 8 bases aligning to TRBD1. This clonotype originated in a human donor in a cohort exposed to, infected with or recovered from COVID-19 (not recorded which). The donor label of this sample is uncertain. The sequencing sample was made of PBMCs or T cells enriched from blood (not recorded which). Here the CDR3 reads CATSRGAGGQGNEKLFF. Written as DNA, the CDR3 is TGTGCCACCAGCAGAGGTGCCGGAGGACAGGGAAATGAAAAACTGTTTTTT.